These 5 T cell receptor beta chains were all obtained from the same sample, sequenced in a study of CD8+CD57+ T cells in acquired aplastic anemia. The template used for profiling TCR beta VDJ and CDR3 was genomic DNA. Via MiXCR, TCRdb re-called the reads, giving one row per CDR3 protein. The sample has 100,000 to 150,000 distinct CDR3 sequences; about half are singletons. Material: sorted CD4+, CD8+, or CD8+CD57+ T cells (not recorded which) from PBMCs. The receptors derive from a human donor in good health, serving as a control.

This clonotype was recorded many times. The chain has TRBV6-1 and TRBJ1-2; maybe TRBD1 (6 bases). Germline V gene sequence: CDR1 MNHNS, CDR2 SASEGT. The CDR3 runs 14 residues. The V and J ends lost 6 bases and 9 bases respectively, with 20 bases between them. This chain's CDR3 is CASSGRTTGLRYTF. The CDR3 region has the DNA TGTGCCAGCAGCGGACGAACCACAGGGCTGCGCTACACCTTC.

The rearrangement uses TRBV18 and TRBJ1-1, with 8 bases that match TRBD1. This CDR3 has 19 residues. The germline V gene encodes CDR1 KGHSH and CDR2 LQKENI. The V segment lost 1 base and the J segment 2 bases; nucleotides outside the gene matches: 15. The CDR3 is CASSPRWGTGIQDNTEAFF. In DNA, the CDR3 is TGTGCCAGCTCACCACGGTGGGGGACAGGCATCCAGGATAACACTGAAGCTTTCTTT.

This clonotype has at least ten counts. This chain joins TRBV5-5 and TRBJ2-3; the D call may be TRBD1 or TRBD2 (5 bases each). Trimming took off 7 bases at V and 4 bases at J, with 19 bases between the two ends. From germline, CDR1 is SGHKS and CDR2 YYEKEE (reference sequence). This CDR3 is 15 amino acids long. For the CDR3, the DNA is TGTGCCAGCTCCCTTGAGGGGTTAGCTGCAGATACGCAGTATTTT. Translated, it gives CASSLEGLAADTQYF.

This clonotype was found many times. This chain uses TRBV30 with TRBJ1-2; no clear D. The CDR3 is 11 amino acids. Trimming removed 0 bases from V and 7 bases from J, with 6 bases in between. The germline gives CDR1 GTSNPN, CDR2 SVGIG (reference sequence). The CDR3 reads CAWSVLSGYTF. As DNA, the CDR3 is TGTGCCTGGAGTGTACTGTCTGGCTACACCTTC.

The chain carries TRBV25-1 and TRBJ1-2; no definite D call. Germline CDR1 reads MGHDK; CDR2 reads SYGVNS. The germline V and J ends were trimmed by 3 bases and 4 bases, with 12 bases remaining between them. The CDR3 runs to 14 residues. As DNA, the CDR3 is TGTGCCAGCAGTGAGGGTTCGGGATTCTATGGCTACACCTTC. Translation: CASSEGSGFYGYTF.